The present T cell receptor beta chain was sequenced within a study of blood T cell repertoires in COVID-19. Study summary: The analysed material was cDNA or gDNA that came from T cells, B-cell-depleted T cells, or PBMCs.

In the source study's methods: Reference gene primers were amplified, and this amplification served to estimate nucleated cell counts. Repertoires were generated with immunoSEQ multiplex PCR, while TCRdb's copy carries only in-frame clones and drops some. V, J and clone size reflect that table, while D and trimming were determined from the DNA. The sample consists of just under 90,000 clones, 85% to 95% of them appearing once. From germline, CDR1 is LNHNV and CDR2 YYDKDF (reference sequence). The ends were cut back, 0 bases at V and 5 bases at J, with 10 bases in the middle. The CDR3 totals 14 residues.

This chain connects TRBV15 to TRBJ1-1, with D unclear. Input material: peripheral blood. The sequence came from a man in his sixties with acute or convalescent COVID-19. CDR3 nucleotide sequence: TGTGCCACCAGCAGAGAGGGCAGGAGGACTGAAGCTTTCTTT. This translates into CATSREGRRTEAFF. The complete variable domain, with remaining parts taken from reference TRBV15 and TRBJ1-1, reads DAMVIQNPRYQVTQFGKPVTLSCSQTLNHNVMYWYQQKSSQAPKLLFHYYDKDFNNEADTPDNFQSRRPNTSFCFLDIRSPGLGDTAMYLCATSREGRRTEAFFGQGTRLTVV.